What follows describes a single T cell receptor (beta chain). Germline V lookup: CDR1 LNHDA, CDR2 SQIVND (reference sequence). This CDR3 is 16 amino acids long. The germline V and J ends were trimmed by 7 bases and 5 bases, with 23 bases remaining between them. The record originates from a study of blood T cell repertoires in COVID-19. Looking at the study overall: Sample material is recorded as cDNA or gDNA derived from T cells, B-cell-depleted T cells, or PBMCs.

Libraries were prepared by immunoSEQ multiplex PCR; TCRdb keeps only in-frame clonotypes and omits some of them. Of just under 45,000 clones listed, about 90% are singletons. Sequenced: peripheral blood. The chain recombines TRBV19 with TRBJ1-1; a possible D gene is TRBD1 (5 bases). This receptor was taken from a woman between 40 and 50 years old with acute or convalescent COVID-19. The CDR3 bases are TGTGCCAGTACCCGGGTCGGGGTCAACGGGGGGACTGAAGCTTTCTTT. Its translation: CASTRVGVNGGTEAFF.